Sequencing of this T cell receptor beta chain was carried out in a study of OX40 agonist ivuxolimab in advanced cancers. The junction had 2 bases not matched to a gene; V was cut back by 5 bases and J by 4 bases. Germline V gives CDR1 SSHAT, CDR2 FNYEAQ (reference sequence). The CDR3 is 13 amino acids. The assay was immunoSEQ multiplex PCR, and TCRdb's table has in-frame clones only and misses some. The profile shows about 83,000 clones, roughly 85% of them singletons. This TCR was recovered from an adult with an advanced solid tumor such as melanoma, head and neck, liver or kidney cancer. The specimen comprised CD4+ or CD8+ T cells sorted from blood, sampled in a trial of the OX40 agonist ivuxolimab. The rearrangement uses TRBV7-7 and TRBJ2-1; the match to TRBD1 covers 7 bases. For the CDR3, the DNA is TGTGCCAGCAGCCCGGACAGGTACAATGAGCAGTTCTTC. Protein product: CASSPDRYNEQFF.